This TCR beta chain was sequenced in a study of response to subunit inactivated influenza vaccine. General study points: Only a handful of new T cells, the authors suggested, are recruited with each seasonal influenza vaccination.

CDR3 length equals 13 residues. Germline V gives CDR1 LNHNV, CDR2 YYDKDF (reference sequence). Trimming pared 4 bases from V and 1 base from J, leaving 5 bases between. TCRdb processed the RT-PCR reads anew with MiXCR; each CDR3 protein has one entry. The data contain 500,000 to 750,000 distinct CDR3 sequences, about 14% of them singletons. With respect to this clonotype: The antigen is undetermined.

V is TRBV15 and J is TRBJ2-4; D unclear. This clonotype originated in a man aged 45-60 years who received an inactivated influenza vaccine. Sequencing was performed on PBMCs from blood, taken 11 to 12 days after vaccination. CDR3 amino acids: CATSMLAKNIQYF. The CDR3 DNA follows: TGTGCCACCAGCATGTTGGCCAAAAACATTCAGTACTTC.